This TCR beta chain was retrieved from a study of T-cell memory formation after mild COVID-19. Whole-study results and caveats: CD8+ contracting clones occupied EMRA, while CD4+ ones occupied mainly CM and EM. Clones that got smaller from day 15 to 85 had even CD4/CD8, while clones growing later tipped toward CD4+.

TCRdb called the 5' RACE reads again in MiXCR, with one record for every CDR3 protein. The profile shows approximately 300,000 distinct CDR3 sequences, about 16% of them singletons. This clonotype was seen ten or more times. The antigen is undetermined. CDR3 size: 14 residues. Germline loops: CDR1 SGHTA, CDR2 FQGNSA. The junction had 7 bases not matched to a gene; V was cut back by 1 base and J by 9 bases. The sequence was collected from a man between 18 and 35 years old who had mild COVID-19 (a few samples of this study predate the infection). Cell type and time point are not known. J is TRBJ1-1 and V is TRBV7-2; 8 bases are a match to TRBD1. The sequencing sample was made of PBMCs or a T cell subset sorted from them (not recorded which). The CDR3 is CASSLGTGRRKAFF. The DNA for the CDR3 is TGTGCCAGCAGCTTAGGGACAGGGAGGAGGAAAGCTTTCTTT.